Below, one T cell receptor (beta chain) is given with its context. The data were obtained in a study of neoadjuvant nivolumab and ipilimumab in lung cancer. CDR3 length: 13 amino acids. Germline lookup yields CDR1 SEHNR and CDR2 FQNEAQ (reference sequence). The V end lost 6 bases, the J end lost 0 bases, and 9 bases lay between the germline ends. Produced via immunoSEQ multiplex PCR; TCRdb's table is partial and in-frame only. The table includes about 38,000 clones, nearly 90% detected once. The V and J genes are TRBV7-9 and TRBJ2-7; no clear D gene. The sequencing used peripheral blood, collected before neoadjuvant nivolumab, alone or with ipilimumab. This receptor was identified in an adult with non-small cell lung cancer. The CDR3 region is CASSSPSSYEQYF. The CDR3, as DNA: TGTGCCAGCAGTAGCCCGAGCTCCTACGAGCAGTACTTC.